This T cell receptor (beta chain) was obtained from a study of graft-versus-host responses after intestinal transplantation. Study summary: Every transplant recipient was induced with anti-thymocyte globulin, then maintained on tacrolimus and steroids for approximately three years.

Study-level points and caveats: Patients who carried graft-donor T cell macrochimerism also had high graft-versus-host to host-versus-graft clonal ratios in their allografts. An association linked early post-transplant HvG declines with peak circulating GvH clone levels. Recipient-marrow GvH clones were detected, some having first appeared in ileum or blood.

Sequenced by immunoSEQ multiplex PCR; TCRdb stores in-frame clones only, minus some. The sample carries almost 85,000 clones, 91% recorded once. V lost 8 bases, J lost 0 bases, and 13 bases lay in between. Germline CDR1 reads WSHSY; CDR2 reads SAAADI. CDR3 size: 14 residues. As concerns this clone: The target antigen is unknown.

The source material was unstimulated CD4+ T cells sorted from spleen or lymph node cells, sampled before intestinal transplant. The chain combines TRBV10-2 with TRBJ1-1; a weak D match, TRBD1 (5 bases). This receptor was taken from a human donor who received an intestinal transplant. The CDR3 loop is CASLKTELNTEAFF. CDR3 sequence (DNA): TGCGCCAGCCTCAAGACAGAATTGAACACTGAAGCTTTCTTT.